Presented here are 16 T cell receptor beta chains from one specimen sequenced in a study of regulatory T cells in long-lasting Graves disease. To make TCR beta libraries, researchers used iRepertoire HTBI primers and Arm-PCR of CDR3 regions. In TCRdb, the multiplex PCR reads were re-called with MiXCR into one record per CDR3 protein. This sample yields more than 450,000 distinct CDR3 sequences, of which about a sixth are seen a single time; more than 10% belongs to the top ten. Regarding time point: newly diagnosed GD, antithyroid drugs for less than 3 months. The authors made the TCR library using RNA they extracted from PBMCs. This sample was shared with a second study, whose subject was T cells in Graves' hyperthyroidism and ophthalmopathy.

The material sequenced was peripheral blood mononuclear cells (PBMCs), taken at new diagnosis, from a patient treated with antithyroid drugs. The receptors here all came from a man aged 35-49 years with Graves disease.

In its sample, this clonotype was seen a few times. This may be a read error, as it is one base from a much larger clone. This chain joins TRBV2 and TRBJ1-2; D is undetermined. This CDR3 has 10 amino acids. Per germline, CDR1 SNHLY and CDR2 FYNNEI. Trimming shortened V by 7 bases and J by 10 bases, and 10 bases separated the two germline ends. CDR3 DNA sequence: TGTGCCAGCAAGGCGAGGGACTACACCTTC. Translated: CASKARDYTF.

The chain is built from TRBV25-1 and TRBJ2-1; D possibly corresponds to TRBD1 (5 bases). Trimming cost V 3 bases and J 7 bases, with 13 bases left between them. Germline V gene lookup returns CDR1 MGHDK and CDR2 SYGVNS. CDR3 length equals 14 residues. CDR3 in DNA: TGTGCCAGCAGTGATCCCGCTCAGGGTAATGAGCAGTTCTTC. Its protein product is CASSDPAQGNEQFF.

Many counts were recorded for this clonotype. The chain combines TRBV6-2 or TRBV6-3 with TRBJ2-5, with 7 bases matching TRBD1. Germline loops: CDR1 MNHEY, CDR2 SVGEGT. With 7 bases clipped from V and 7 bases from J, the junction kept 6 bases outside the gene matches. This CDR3 comprises 12 residues. CDR3 sequence (DNA): TGTGCCAGCACCACAGGGGTAGGGACCCAGTACTTC. Translated, it gives CASTTGVGTQYF.

The CDR3 coding sequence is TGTGCCAGCAGTTTATCCCAGGGGGTACGTGGAAACACCATATATTTT. Encoded protein: CASSLSQGVRGNTIYF. This rearrangement joins TRBV12-3 or TRBV12-4 to TRBJ1-3, with 7 bases matching TRBD1. This CDR3 has 16 amino acids. J was trimmed by 3 bases and V by 2 bases; bases with no gene match: 7.

The table lists this clonotype with many counts. V usage is TRBV7-2 and J usage is TRBJ2-1; D not resolved. V lost 2 bases, J lost 8 bases, and 10 bases lay in between. The CDR3 sequence is 13 residues long. Per germline, CDR1 SGHTA and CDR2 FQGNSA. The CDR3 coding sequence is TGTGCCAGCAGCTTAAGGCTAGACTATGAGCAGTTCTTC. The encoded protein is CASSLRLDYEQFF.

The chain recombines TRBV28 with TRBJ2-7; weak D call: TRBD1 (5 bases). Per the germline V gene, CDR1 is MDHEN and CDR2 is SYDVKM. This CDR3 contains 13 residues. Trimming stripped 5 bases from V and 2 bases from J, with 10 bases between. The CDR3 here is CASSEQVTYEQYF. DNA of the CDR3: TGTGCCAGCAGTGAACAGGTTACCTACGAGCAGTACTTC.

This clonotype was detected many times. The V and J genes are TRBV20-1 and TRBJ2-3; 7 bases are a match to TRBD1. The CDR3 extends over 13 amino acids. Trimming at V came to 4 bases and at J to 2 bases, leaving 3 bases not matched to a gene. Germline lookup yields CDR1 DFQATT and CDR2 SNEGSKA (reference sequence). DNA of the CDR3: TGCAGTGCTAAACAGGGGCACACAGATACGCAGTATTTT. It encodes CSAKQGHTDTQYF.

This clonotype showed up many times. The V and J genes are TRBV3-1 and TRBJ1-3; possible D gene TRBD1, 6 bases. The germline gives CDR1 LGHDT, CDR2 YNNKEL (reference sequence). There are 16 residues in the CDR3. V lost 4 bases to trimming and J lost 1 base, with 14 bases between them. The CDR3 coding sequence is TGTGCCAGCAGCCCTTTCCAGGGGAATTCTGGAAACACCATATATTTT. It translates to CASSPFQGNSGNTIYF. Full variable domain (remainder filled in from reference TRBV3-1 and TRBJ1-3): DTAVSQTPKYLVTQMGNDKSIKCEQNLGHDTMYWYKQDSKKFLKIMFSYNNKELIINETVPNRFSPKSPDKAHLNLHINSLELGDSAVYFCASSPFQGNSGNTIYFGEGSWLTVV.

The rearrangement joins TRBV5-1 to TRBJ2-6; D gene ambiguous. The CDR3 is 17 amino acids. V lost 0 bases, J lost 0 bases, and 10 bases lay in between. CDR1 and CDR2 (germline): SGHRS, YFSETQ. The chain's CDR3 is CASSLARSNSGANVLTF. CDR3 DNA: TGCGCCAGCAGCTTGGCAAGGAGTAACTCTGGGGCCAACGTCCTGACTTTC.

This clonotype was seen repeatedly, ten times or more. The chain combines TRBV3-1 with TRBJ1-2; perhaps TRBD1 as D (5 bases). The CDR3 sequence is 16 residues long. Germline-derived CDR1 and CDR2 are LGHDT and YNNKEL (reference sequence). The germline V and J ends were trimmed by 0 bases and 7 bases, with 18 bases remaining between them. CDR3 protein: CASSQDRSGSYAGYTF. The CDR3 DNA follows: TGTGCCAGCAGCCAAGATCGATCAGGGTCCTATGCTGGCTACACCTTC.

The chain recombines TRBV5-4 with TRBJ2-3; the match to TRBD2 covers 7 bases. J lost 4 bases, V lost 7 bases, and 12 bases had no gene match. Germline V gene sequence: CDR1 SGHNT, CDR2 YYREEE (reference sequence). The CDR3 runs 15 residues. The CDR3 protein is CASWGGRAAADTQYF. The CDR3 nucleotides read TGTGCCAGCTGGGGGGGGAGGGCCGCCGCAGATACGCAGTATTTT.

This clonotype came up many times. This chain connects TRBV29-1 to TRBJ2-7; 7 bases map to TRBD1. CDR1 and CDR2 from the germline V gene are SQVTM and ANQGSEA. V was clipped by 7 bases and J by 2 bases; unmatched bases: 5. This CDR3 comprises 12 residues. CDR3 amino acids: CSAWDSPYEQYF. DNA of the CDR3: TGCAGCGCATGGGACAGCCCCTACGAGCAGTACTTC.

This clonotype was recorded at least ten times. The chain is built from TRBV6-1 and TRBJ1-2, with a possible D match to TRBD1 (6 bases). The CDR3 runs 14 residues. Trimming removed 7 bases at V and 1 base at J, with 13 bases between. The V gene's germline CDR1 is MNHNS and CDR2 SASEGT. In nucleotides, the CDR3 is TGTGCCAGCAAACAAAGACAGGTTAACTATGGCTACACCTTC. Residues: CASKQRQVNYGYTF.

This clonotype was observed at least ten times. V is TRBV20-1 and J is TRBJ1-2, with 8 bases identical to TRBD1. V lost 4 bases, J lost 4 bases, and 5 bases stayed unmatched. Germline V gene data show CDR1 as DFQATT and CDR2 as SNEGSKA (reference sequence). The CDR3 contains 13 residues. The CDR3 loop reads CSAKDRGPYGYTF. The CDR3 bases are TGCAGTGCTAAAGACAGGGGACCCTATGGCTACACCTTC.

This chain uses TRBV20-1 with TRBJ2-1, with TRBD2 matching over 7 bases. Unmatched junction bases numbered 9, after V lost 1 base and J lost 3 bases. From germline, CDR1 is DFQATT and CDR2 SNEGSKA (reference sequence). This CDR3 region has 16 residues. CDR3 amino acids: CSARGGGRAYYNEQFF. In DNA form, the CDR3 reads TGCAGTGCTAGAGGGGGGGGGAGGGCCTACTACAATGAGCAGTTCTTC.

This clonotype was counted at least ten times. V gene TRBV7-8 combines with J gene TRBJ2-3; 7 positions match TRBD2. The junction had 15 bases not matched to a gene; V was cut back by 2 bases and J by 4 bases. The CDR3 contains 18 residues. Germline V gene sequence: CDR1 SGHVS, CDR2 FQNEAQ. CDR3 residues: CASSLHRTSRGTADTQYF. The DNA for the CDR3 is TGTGCCAGCAGCTTACACCGGACTAGTCGGGGGACGGCAGATACGCAGTATTTT.